Following are 11 T cell receptor beta chains from one sample sequenced in a study of cytomegalovirus exposure and HLA in healthy donors. The protocol was immunoSEQ multiplex PCR, while the TCRdb copy is restricted to in-frame clones and leaves out a portion. Of around 150,000 clones listed, around 96% are singletons. The source material was PBMCs. These receptors were obtained from a woman under 30 in good health and CMV-seronegative.

This rearrangement joins TRBV5-6 to TRBJ2-3; D might be TRBD1 (6 bases). In germline, CDR1 is SGHDT, CDR2 YYEEEE. V was clipped by 2 bases and J by 4 bases, with 11 bases between them. The CDR3 runs 14 residues. The CDR3 nucleotides read TGTGCCAGCAGCTTAGGACAGTTGGCAGATACGCAGTATTTT. It codes for CASSLGQLADTQYF.

J is TRBJ2-3 and V is TRBV11-1; 7 bases match TRBD2. CDR3 length: 15 residues. Germline assignment: CDR1 SGHAT and CDR2 FQDESV (reference sequence). Losses at the gene ends were 1 base for V and 3 bases for J; bases not matched to a gene: 4. The CDR3: CASSLGSGGTDTQYF. Written as DNA, the CDR3 is TGTGCCAGCAGCTTAGGATCCGGGGGGACAGATACGCAGTATTTT.

The DNA of the CDR3 is TGTGCCAGCAGCTTAGGACAGGGCCAAGAGACCCAGTACTTC. It codes for CASSLGQGQETQYF. V and J are TRBV7-9 and TRBJ2-5; 7 nucleotides line up with TRBD1. Per the germline V gene, CDR1 is SEHNR and CDR2 is FQNEAQ (reference sequence). Germline trimming cut 1 base from V and 1 base from J; bases unmatched to any gene: 0. The CDR3 is 14 amino acids.

In its sample, this clone was seen once. The chain carries TRBV7-2 and TRBJ1-6, with a weak D call TRBD1 (6 bases). The CDR3 is 14 residues long. V was trimmed by 6 bases and J by 13 bases, leaving 19 bases between them. CDR1 is SGHTA and CDR2 is FQGNSA in the germline V gene. CDR3 amino acids: CASSPSGSQGPLHF. For the CDR3, the DNA is TGTGCCAGCAGTCCCTCGGGGAGTCAGGGGCCCCTCCACTTT.

V and J are TRBV18 and TRBJ2-2; D uncertain. Germline CDR1 reads KGHSH; CDR2 reads LQKENI. V dropped 0 bases and J dropped 3 bases, with 11 bases sitting between them. The CDR3 runs to 16 residues. CDR3 nucleotide sequence: TGTGCCAGCTCACCACCGGAGCTACGGGACACCGGGGAGCTGTTTTTT. Translation gives CASSPPELRDTGELFF. The full variable domain, in which reference TRBV18 and TRBJ2-2 provide the parts outside the CDR3, is NAGVMQNPRHLVRRRGQEARLRCSPMKGHSHVYWYRQLPEEGLKFMVYLQKENIIDESGMPKERFSAEFPKEGPSILRIQQVVRGDSAAYFCASSPPELRDTGELFFGEGSRLTVL.

V and J are TRBV5-1 and TRBJ2-1, with D possibly matching TRBD1 (6 bases). CDR3 size: 15 residues. The V gene lost 0 bases and the J gene lost 6 bases, with 13 bases spanning the gap. Germline V gene lookup returns CDR1 SGHRS and CDR2 YFSETQ. The CDR3 nucleotides read TGCGCCAGCAGCTTGGTGCAGGGGACGGTCAATGAGCAGTTCTTC. Encoded protein: CASSLVQGTVNEQFF.

The V call is TRBV6-6, the J call TRBJ1-1; D is undetermined. Trimming shortened V by 3 bases and J by 0 bases, and 8 bases separated the two germline ends. This CDR3 is 14 amino acids long. CDR1 is MNHNY and CDR2 is SVGAGI in the germline V gene (reference sequence). The CDR3 region is CASSYLAVNTEAFF. The DNA of the CDR3 is TGTGCCAGCAGTTATCTAGCTGTGAACACTGAAGCTTTCTTT.

The chain employs TRBV23-1 and TRBJ2-7; 9 bases agree with TRBD2. TRBV23-1 is placed among ORFs of uncertain function. The CDR3 runs 16 residues. Trimming cost V 0 bases and J 2 bases; bases outside gene matches: 5. The CDR3 region is CASSQSPAGGPYEQYF. The CDR3 bases are TGCGCCAGCAGTCAATCGCCTGCGGGGGGGCCCTACGAGCAGTACTTC.

This chain joins TRBV9 and TRBJ1-6, with a possible D match to TRBD1 (6 bases). This CDR3 region has 14 residues. V gave up 3 bases and J gave up 17 bases, with 21 bases separating them. Germline CDR1 SGDLS, CDR2 YYNGEE. The CDR3 nucleotides read TGTGCCAGCAGCGCACCTATAGACAGGTTTAGTATCCACTTT. This gives the protein CASSAPIDRFSIHF.

This sequence joins TRBV6-5 and TRBJ2-7, with TRBD1 matching over 9 bases. Trimming took 7 bases from V and 3 from J; bases not matched to a gene: 4. CDR1 and CDR2 (germline): MNHEY, SVGAGI. The CDR3 runs to 13 residues. CDR3 nucleotides: TGTGCCAGCAAACGACAGGGGGGCTACGAGCAGTACTTC. Translating gives CASKRQGGYEQYF.

CDR3 nucleotide sequence: TGCAGCGTGATTACAGGGGCGAGTGAAAAACTGTTTTTT. Its protein product is CSVITGASEKLFF. The rearrangement joins TRBV29-1 to TRBJ1-4; 7 nucleotides align to TRBD1. The CDR3 loop spans 13 amino acids. Germline lookup yields CDR1 SQVTM and CDR2 ANQGSEA. J gave up 7 bases and V 6 bases, and 8 bases lay outside the gene matches.